The following is a TCR beta chain sequence with its context. Its antigen is as yet unknown. The data belong to a study of T cell responses to AZD1222 COVID-19 vaccine. In the study overall: Pooling was applied to second doses at about 4 or about 12 weeks. Whole-study findings and limits: Most donors were white British, females outnumbered males, and clonal diversity was possibly underestimated. Per reports, nearly half of all spike-specific TCRs target regions that are unmutated in variants.

Germline CDR1 and CDR2: MDHEN and SYDVKM. The germline V and J ends were trimmed by 3 bases and 4 bases, with 12 bases remaining between them. This CDR3 contains 14 residues. Data came from immunoSEQ multiplex PCR; TCRdb stores just in-frame clones and leaves some out. The sample consists of about 170,000 clones, around 87% of them appearing once. This sequence was found in an adult in good health. The sample here was peripheral blood, taken on day 0 of AZD1222 vaccination. The chain is built from TRBV28 and TRBJ1-2, with D hard to call. This CDR3 reads CASSLVHKPYGYTF. The CDR3 DNA reads TGTGCCAGCAGTTTGGTTCACAAGCCCTATGGCTACACCTTC.